A single sample gave rise to the 13 T cell receptor beta chains below, sequenced in a study of tumor-infiltrating lymphocytes in primary liver carcinoma. Total RNA amounting to roughly 480 ng was the source from which TCR beta cDNA was made with a constant-region primer. Libraries for TCR beta were built through three nested multiplex PCR rounds, which together made up a slightly modified ARM-PCR procedure. Each of the first two PCR rounds ran approximately 11 cycles with TRBV1-TRBV30 forward and C-beta reverse primers. In TCRdb, the multiplex PCR reads were re-called with MiXCR into one record per CDR3 protein. The table records around 80,000 distinct CDR3 sequences, around 66% of them present only once. Bulk tissue was left unsorted, and RNA and DNA were co-extracted from roughly 20-30 mg of it. Sequencing was carried out using tumor-adjacent normal liver tissue. The source is a man aged 35 to 55 with primary liver carcinoma and hepatitis B virus infection.

As concerns this clonotype: The conserved final phenylalanine or tryptophan is absent from the CDR3, which likely points to a read error. This sequence joins TRBV4-1 and TRBJ2-1, with 10 bases fitting TRBD2. The CDR3 totals 17 residues. CDR1 and CDR2 from the germline V gene are MGHRA and YSYEKL. CDR3 nucleotide sequence: TGCTCCAGCAGCCAAGATTGGGCTAGCGGGAGTTACAATGAGCAGTTCTCC. It encodes CSSSQDWASGSYNEQFS.

As to this clonotype: The junction does not match germline at one end; this may be a read error. The J gene is TRBJ2-5, the V gene TRBV4-3, with a weak D call TRBD1 (6 bases). Germline CDR1 is LGHNA and CDR2 is YSLEER. The CDR3 runs 15 residues. The CDR3 DNA sequence: TGTGCCGGCAGCCAAACGAGGGGGAGACAAGAGACCCAGTACTTC. Translation: CAGSQTRGRQETQYF.

On this clonotype itself: Lacking the conserved final phenylalanine or tryptophan, this CDR3 likely reflects a read error. The rearrangement joins TRBV11-2 to TRBJ2-1; D gene unclear. CDR1 is SGHAT, CDR2 FQNNGV, per germline. This CDR3 has 14 amino acids. Written as DNA, the CDR3 is TGTGTCAGCAGCTTCTTTGGGGTTTACAATGAGCAGTTCTCA. It is translated as CVSSFFGVYNEQFS.

The rearrangement joins TRBV10-3 to TRBJ2-1, with D maybe TRBD2 (5 bases). In germline, CDR1 is ENHRY, CDR2 SYGVKD. The CDR3 runs 11 residues. V was cut by 8 bases and J by 13 bases, with 15 bases left in between. Written as DNA, the CDR3 is TGTGCCATCCGTCATGACTATAAACAGTTCTTC. Residues: CAIRHDYKQFF.

Details on this clonotype: It is likely a read error, because the conserved phenylalanine at the end of the CDR3 is missing. V and J are TRBV11-1 and TRBJ2-1; D is possibly TRBD1 or TRBD2 (6 bases each). The CDR3 contains 15 residues. Germline V CDR1 and CDR2: SGHAT, FQDESV (reference sequence). V gave up 6 bases and J gave up 6 bases, with 18 bases separating them. CDR3 in DNA: TGTGCCAGCAGGGAGGGGACAATCCTCACCAATGAGCAGTTCTCG. It is translated as CASREGTILTNEQFS.

This clonotype was observed at least ten times. This chain links TRBV10-3 with TRBJ2-3, with TRBD2 matching 10 bases. The germline gives CDR1 ENHRY, CDR2 SYGVKD. This CDR3 contains 15 residues. The V gene end was trimmed by 5 bases and the J gene end by 5 bases; junction bases not matched to a gene: 7. DNA for the CDR3: TGTGCCATCAGTAGTCTAGCGGGAGAAGGAGATACGCAGTATTTT. It yields the protein CAISSLAGEGDTQYF.

The genes are TRBV28 and TRBJ1-2, with 10 bases lining up with TRBD1. The length of the CDR3 is 18 residues. The V segment lost 5 bases and the J segment 8 bases; nucleotides outside the gene matches: 20. Germline CDR1 reads MDHEN; CDR2 reads SYDVKM. The DNA for the CDR3 is TGTGCCAGCAGTGACCCCCATTCCCCGGGACAGGGGATTTACGGCTACACCTTC. Translated, it gives CASSDPHSPGQGIYGYTF.

This clonotype was seen only a few times. A much bigger clone sits one base away, suggesting this may be a read error. The V call is TRBV14, the J call TRBJ1-6, with D possibly TRBD1 on 6 matching bases. Germline V gene sequence: CDR1 SGHDN, CDR2 FVKESK. The CDR3 extends over 14 amino acids. The CDR3 region has the DNA TGTGTCAGCAGCCACTCAGGGGAAAATTCACCCCTCCACTTT. Its protein product is CVSSHSGENSPLHF.

Notes on this clonotype: No conserved phenylalanine or tryptophan is present at the end of the CDR3, so a read error is the likely explanation. The V and J genes are TRBV29-1 and TRBJ2-7; D gene uncertain. CDR3 length equals 12 residues. CDR1 is SQVTM, CDR2 ANQGSEA, per germline. V lost 6 bases to trimming and J lost 0 bases, with 9 bases between them. In DNA form, the CDR3 reads TGCAGCGTATTCAGCTACTCCTACGAGCAGTACTTG. It is translated as CSVFSYSYEQYL.

The sample holds many counts of this clonotype. V and J are TRBV6-1 and TRBJ2-5, with D uncertain. CDR1 MNHNS and CDR2 SASEGT come from the germline V gene. Trimming pared 4 bases from V and 2 bases from J, leaving 11 bases between. This CDR3 comprises 14 residues. DNA of the CDR3: TGTGCCAGCAGTGTCAGTCTGGGGCAAGAGACCCAGTACTTC. This gives the protein CASSVSLGQETQYF.

This clonotype was counted between two and nine times. This chain links TRBV5-4 with TRBJ2-7; D not resolved. CDR1 and CDR2 (germline): SGHNT, YYREEE (reference sequence). Between the trimmed V and J ends, which lost 3 bases and 0 bases, there was a span of 13 bases. The CDR3 totals 15 residues. The CDR3 sequence: CASSSKDGFSYEQYF. CDR3 in DNA: TGTGCCAGCAGCTCCAAAGACGGATTCTCCTACGAGCAGTACTTC.

Relative to its sample, this clonotype is medium-sized. The gene calls are TRBV11-2 and TRBJ2-1, with a weak D call TRBD2 (5 bases). This CDR3 region has 15 residues. Trimming stripped 0 bases from V and 4 bases from J, with 10 bases between. Germline V gene lookup returns CDR1 SGHAT and CDR2 FQNNGV. Written as DNA, the CDR3 is TGTGCCAGCAGCTTAGACTCTAGCTCTTACAATGAGCAGTTCTTC. This translates into CASSLDSSSYNEQFF.

With respect to this clonotype: This may be a read error, as it is one base from a much larger clone. Here the CDR3 omits its conserved ending phenylalanine or tryptophan, so a read error is the likely source. V usage is TRBV11-1 and J usage is TRBJ2-1; tentative D call: TRBD2 (6 bases). There are 16 residues in the CDR3. Trimming took 5 bases from V and 1 from J, leaving 15 bases between them. CDR1 is SGHAT, CDR2 FQDESV, per germline (reference sequence). CDR3 amino acids: CASSIGGLRSYNEQFS. The CDR3 DNA follows: TGTGCCAGCAGCATCGGGGGACTCCGATCCTACAATGAGCAGTTCTCC.